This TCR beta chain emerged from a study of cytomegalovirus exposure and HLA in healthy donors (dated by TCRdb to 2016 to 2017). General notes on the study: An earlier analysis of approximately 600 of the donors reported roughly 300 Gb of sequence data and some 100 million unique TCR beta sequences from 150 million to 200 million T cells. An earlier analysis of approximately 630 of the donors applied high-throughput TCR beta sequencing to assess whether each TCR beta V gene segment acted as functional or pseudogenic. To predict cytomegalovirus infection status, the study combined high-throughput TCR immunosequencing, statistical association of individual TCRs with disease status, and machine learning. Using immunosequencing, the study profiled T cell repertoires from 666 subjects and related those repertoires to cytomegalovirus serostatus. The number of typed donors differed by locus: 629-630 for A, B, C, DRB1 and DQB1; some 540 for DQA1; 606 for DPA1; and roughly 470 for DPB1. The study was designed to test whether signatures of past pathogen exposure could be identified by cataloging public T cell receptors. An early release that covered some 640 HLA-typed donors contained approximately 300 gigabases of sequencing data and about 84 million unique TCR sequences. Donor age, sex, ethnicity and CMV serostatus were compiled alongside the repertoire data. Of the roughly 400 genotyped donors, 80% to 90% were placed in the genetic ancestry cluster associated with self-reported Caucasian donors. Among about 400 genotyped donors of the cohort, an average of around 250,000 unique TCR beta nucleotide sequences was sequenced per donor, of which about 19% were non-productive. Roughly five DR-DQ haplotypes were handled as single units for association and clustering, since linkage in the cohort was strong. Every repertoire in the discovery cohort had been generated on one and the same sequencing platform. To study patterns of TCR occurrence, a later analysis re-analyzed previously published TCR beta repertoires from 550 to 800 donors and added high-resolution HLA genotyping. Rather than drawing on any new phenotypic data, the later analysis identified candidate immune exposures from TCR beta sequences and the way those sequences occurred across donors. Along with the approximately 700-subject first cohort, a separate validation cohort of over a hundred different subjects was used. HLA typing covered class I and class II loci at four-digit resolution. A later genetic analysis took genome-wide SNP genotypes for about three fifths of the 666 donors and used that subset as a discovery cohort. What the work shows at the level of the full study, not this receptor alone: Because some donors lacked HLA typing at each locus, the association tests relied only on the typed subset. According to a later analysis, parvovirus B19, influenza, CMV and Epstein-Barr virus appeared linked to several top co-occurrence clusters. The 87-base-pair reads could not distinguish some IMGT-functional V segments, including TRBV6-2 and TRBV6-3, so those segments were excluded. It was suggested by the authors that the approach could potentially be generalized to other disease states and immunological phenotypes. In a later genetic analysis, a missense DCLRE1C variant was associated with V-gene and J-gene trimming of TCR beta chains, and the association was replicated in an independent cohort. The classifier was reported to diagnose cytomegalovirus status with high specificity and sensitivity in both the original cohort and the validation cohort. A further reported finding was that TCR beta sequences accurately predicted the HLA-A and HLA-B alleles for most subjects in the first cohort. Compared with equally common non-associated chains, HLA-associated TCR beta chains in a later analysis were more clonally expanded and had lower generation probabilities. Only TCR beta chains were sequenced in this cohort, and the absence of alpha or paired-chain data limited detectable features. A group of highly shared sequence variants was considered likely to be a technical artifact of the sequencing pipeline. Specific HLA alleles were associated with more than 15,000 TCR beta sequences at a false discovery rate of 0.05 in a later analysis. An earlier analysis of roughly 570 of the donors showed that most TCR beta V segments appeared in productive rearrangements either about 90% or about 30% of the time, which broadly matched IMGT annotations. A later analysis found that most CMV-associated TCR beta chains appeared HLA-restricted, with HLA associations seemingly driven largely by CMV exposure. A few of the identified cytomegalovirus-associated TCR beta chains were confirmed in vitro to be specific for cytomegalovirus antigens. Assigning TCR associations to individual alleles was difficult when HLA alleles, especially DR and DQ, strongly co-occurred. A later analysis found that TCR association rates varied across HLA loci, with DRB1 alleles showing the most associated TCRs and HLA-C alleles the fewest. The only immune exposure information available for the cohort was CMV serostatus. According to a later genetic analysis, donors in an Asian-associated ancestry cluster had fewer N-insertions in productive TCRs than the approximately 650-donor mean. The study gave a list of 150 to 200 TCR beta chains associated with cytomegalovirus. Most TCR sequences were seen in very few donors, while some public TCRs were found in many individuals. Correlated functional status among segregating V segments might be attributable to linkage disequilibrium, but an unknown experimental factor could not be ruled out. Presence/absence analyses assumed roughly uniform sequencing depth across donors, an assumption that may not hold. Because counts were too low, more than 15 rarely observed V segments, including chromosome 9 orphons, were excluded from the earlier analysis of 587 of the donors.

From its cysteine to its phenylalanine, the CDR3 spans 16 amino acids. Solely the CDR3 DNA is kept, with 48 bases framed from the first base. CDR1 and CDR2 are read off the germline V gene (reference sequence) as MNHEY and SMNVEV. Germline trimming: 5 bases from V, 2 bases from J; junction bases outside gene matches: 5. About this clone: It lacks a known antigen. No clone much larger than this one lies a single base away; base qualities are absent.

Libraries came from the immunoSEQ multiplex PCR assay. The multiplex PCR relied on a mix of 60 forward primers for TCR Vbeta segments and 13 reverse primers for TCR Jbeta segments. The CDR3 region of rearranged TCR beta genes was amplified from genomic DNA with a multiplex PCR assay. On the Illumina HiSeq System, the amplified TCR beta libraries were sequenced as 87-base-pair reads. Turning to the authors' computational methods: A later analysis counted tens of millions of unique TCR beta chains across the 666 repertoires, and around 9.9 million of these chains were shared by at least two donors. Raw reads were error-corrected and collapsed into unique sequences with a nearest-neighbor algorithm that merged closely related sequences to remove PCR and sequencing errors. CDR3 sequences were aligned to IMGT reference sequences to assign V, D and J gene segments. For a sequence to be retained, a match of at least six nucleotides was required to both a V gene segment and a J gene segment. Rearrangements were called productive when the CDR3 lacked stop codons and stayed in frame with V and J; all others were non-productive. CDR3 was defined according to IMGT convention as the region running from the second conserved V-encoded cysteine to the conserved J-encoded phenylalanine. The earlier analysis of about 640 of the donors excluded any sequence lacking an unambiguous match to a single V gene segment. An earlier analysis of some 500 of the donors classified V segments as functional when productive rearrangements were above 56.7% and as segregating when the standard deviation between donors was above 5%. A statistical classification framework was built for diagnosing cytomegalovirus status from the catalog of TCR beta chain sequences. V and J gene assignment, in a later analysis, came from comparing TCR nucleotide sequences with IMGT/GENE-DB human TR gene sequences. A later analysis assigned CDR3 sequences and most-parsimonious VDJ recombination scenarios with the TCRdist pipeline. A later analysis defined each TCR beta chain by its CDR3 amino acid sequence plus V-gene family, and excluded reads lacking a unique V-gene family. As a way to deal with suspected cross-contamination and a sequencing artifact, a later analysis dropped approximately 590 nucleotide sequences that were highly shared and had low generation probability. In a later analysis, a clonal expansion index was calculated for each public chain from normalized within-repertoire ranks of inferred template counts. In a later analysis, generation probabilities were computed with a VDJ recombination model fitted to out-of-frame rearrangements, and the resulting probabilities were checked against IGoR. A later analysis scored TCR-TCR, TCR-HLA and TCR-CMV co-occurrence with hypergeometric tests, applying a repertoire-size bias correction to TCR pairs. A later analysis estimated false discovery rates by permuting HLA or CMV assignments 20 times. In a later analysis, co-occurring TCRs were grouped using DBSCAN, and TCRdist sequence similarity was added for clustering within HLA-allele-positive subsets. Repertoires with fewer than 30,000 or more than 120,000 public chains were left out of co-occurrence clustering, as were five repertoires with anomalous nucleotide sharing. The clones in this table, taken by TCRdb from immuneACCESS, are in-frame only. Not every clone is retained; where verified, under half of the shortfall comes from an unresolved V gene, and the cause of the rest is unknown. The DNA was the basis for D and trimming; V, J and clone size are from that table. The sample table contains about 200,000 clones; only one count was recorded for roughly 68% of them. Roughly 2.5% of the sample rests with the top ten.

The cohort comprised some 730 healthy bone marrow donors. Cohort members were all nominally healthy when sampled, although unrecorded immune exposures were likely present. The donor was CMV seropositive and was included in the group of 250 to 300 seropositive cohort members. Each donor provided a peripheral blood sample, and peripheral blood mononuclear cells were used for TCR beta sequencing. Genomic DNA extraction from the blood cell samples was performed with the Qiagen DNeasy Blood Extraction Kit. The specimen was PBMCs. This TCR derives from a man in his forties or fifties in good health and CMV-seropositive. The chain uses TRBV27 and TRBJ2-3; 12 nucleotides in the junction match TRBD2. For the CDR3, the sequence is CASSPRTSGDTDTQYF. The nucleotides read TGTGCCAGCAGTCCCCGGACTAGCGGGGACACAGATACGCAGTATTTT.